This entry describes one T cell receptor (beta chain). The record originates from a study of blood T cell repertoires in COVID-19. Study details: Material from acute and convalescent COVID-19 was sourced from the United States, Italy and Spain. PBMCs, B-cell-depleted T cells, or T cells provided the cDNA or gDNA that made up the material.

How the authors handled the data: The assay estimated nucleated cells by amplifying reference gene primers. The method was immunoSEQ multiplex PCR; TCRdb's version includes in-frame clones alone and lacks a portion of them. That table furnishes V, J and clone size, whereas the DNA furnished D and trimming. In the table there are 250,000 to 350,000 clones, around 86% of which are singletons. Germline trimming cut 1 base from V and 7 bases from J; bases unmatched to any gene: 2. The CDR3 loop spans 13 amino acids. Germline CDR1 reads SGHDT; CDR2 reads YYEEEE. The sample comprised peripheral blood. This chain links TRBV5-6 with TRBJ2-4; 7 nucleotides agree with TRBD2. This receptor was taken from a woman in her twenties or thirties who had recovered from COVID-19. The CDR3 region has the DNA TGTGCCAGCAGCTTGTCTAGCGGCAACATTCAGTACTTC. This gives the protein CASSLSSGNIQYF.